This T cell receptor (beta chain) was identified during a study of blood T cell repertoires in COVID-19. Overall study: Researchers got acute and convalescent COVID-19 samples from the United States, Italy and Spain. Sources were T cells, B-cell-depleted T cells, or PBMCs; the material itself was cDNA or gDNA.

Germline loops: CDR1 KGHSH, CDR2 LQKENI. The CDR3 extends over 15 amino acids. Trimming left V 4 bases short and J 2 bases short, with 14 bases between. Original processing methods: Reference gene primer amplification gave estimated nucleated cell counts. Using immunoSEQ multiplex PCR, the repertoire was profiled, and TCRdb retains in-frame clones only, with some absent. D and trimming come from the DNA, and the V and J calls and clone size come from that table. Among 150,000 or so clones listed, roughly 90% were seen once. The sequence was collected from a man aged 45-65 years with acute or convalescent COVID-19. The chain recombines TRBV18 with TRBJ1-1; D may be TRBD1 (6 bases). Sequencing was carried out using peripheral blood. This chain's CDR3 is CASSRRTEANTEAFF. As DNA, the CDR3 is TGTGCCAGCTCACGCAGGACAGAAGCAAACACTGAAGCTTTCTTT.